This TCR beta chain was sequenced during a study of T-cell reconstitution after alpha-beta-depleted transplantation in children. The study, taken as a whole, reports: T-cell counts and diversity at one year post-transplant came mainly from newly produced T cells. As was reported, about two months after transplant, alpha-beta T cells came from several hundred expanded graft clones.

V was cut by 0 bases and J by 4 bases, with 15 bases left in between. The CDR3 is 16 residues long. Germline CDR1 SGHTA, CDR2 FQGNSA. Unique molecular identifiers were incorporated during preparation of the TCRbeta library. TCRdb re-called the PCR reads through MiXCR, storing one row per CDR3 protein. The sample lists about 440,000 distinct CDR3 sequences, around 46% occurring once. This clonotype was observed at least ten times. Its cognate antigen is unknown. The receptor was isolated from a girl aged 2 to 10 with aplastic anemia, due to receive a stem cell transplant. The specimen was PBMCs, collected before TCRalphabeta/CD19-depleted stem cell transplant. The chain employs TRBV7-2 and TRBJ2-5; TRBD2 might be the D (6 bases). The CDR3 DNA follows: TGTGCCAGCAGCTTAGCCCTAGCGCTAAGGCGAGAGACCCAGTACTTC. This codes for CASSLALALRRETQYF.